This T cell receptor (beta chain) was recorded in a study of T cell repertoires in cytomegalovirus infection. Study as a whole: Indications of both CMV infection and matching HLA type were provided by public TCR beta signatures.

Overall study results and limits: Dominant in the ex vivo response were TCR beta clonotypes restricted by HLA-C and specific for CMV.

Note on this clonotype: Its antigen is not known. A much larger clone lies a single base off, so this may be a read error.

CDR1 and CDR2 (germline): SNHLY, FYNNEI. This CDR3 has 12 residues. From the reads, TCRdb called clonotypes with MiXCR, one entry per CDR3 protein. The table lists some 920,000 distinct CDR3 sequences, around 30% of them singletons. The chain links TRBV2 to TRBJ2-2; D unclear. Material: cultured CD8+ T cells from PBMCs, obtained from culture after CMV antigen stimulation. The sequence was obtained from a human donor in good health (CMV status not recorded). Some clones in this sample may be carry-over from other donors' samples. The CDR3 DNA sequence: TGTGTAACTGAAAGGGACACCGGGGAGCTGTTTTTT. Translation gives CVTERDTGELFF. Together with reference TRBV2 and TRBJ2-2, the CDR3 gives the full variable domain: EPEVTQTPSHQVTQMGQEVILRCVPISNHLYFYWYRQILGQKVEFLVSFYNNEISEKSEIFDDQFSVERPDGSNFTLKIRSTKLEDSAMYFCVTERDTGELFFGEGSRLTVL.